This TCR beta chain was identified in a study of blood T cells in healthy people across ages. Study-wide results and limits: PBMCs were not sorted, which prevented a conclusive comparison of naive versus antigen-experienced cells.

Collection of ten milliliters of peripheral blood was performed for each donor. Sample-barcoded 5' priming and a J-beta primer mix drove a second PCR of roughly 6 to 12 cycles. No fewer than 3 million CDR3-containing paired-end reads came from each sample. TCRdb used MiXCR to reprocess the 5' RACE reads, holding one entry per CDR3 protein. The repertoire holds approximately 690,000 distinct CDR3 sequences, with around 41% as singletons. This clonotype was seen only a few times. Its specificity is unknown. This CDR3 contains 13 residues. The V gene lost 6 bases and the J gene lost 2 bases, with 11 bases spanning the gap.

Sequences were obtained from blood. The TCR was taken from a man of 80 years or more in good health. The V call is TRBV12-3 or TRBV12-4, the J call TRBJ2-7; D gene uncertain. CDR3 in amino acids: CASSRPGAYEQYF. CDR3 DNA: TGTGCCAGCAGCCGTCCTGGGGCCTACGAGCAGTACTTC.